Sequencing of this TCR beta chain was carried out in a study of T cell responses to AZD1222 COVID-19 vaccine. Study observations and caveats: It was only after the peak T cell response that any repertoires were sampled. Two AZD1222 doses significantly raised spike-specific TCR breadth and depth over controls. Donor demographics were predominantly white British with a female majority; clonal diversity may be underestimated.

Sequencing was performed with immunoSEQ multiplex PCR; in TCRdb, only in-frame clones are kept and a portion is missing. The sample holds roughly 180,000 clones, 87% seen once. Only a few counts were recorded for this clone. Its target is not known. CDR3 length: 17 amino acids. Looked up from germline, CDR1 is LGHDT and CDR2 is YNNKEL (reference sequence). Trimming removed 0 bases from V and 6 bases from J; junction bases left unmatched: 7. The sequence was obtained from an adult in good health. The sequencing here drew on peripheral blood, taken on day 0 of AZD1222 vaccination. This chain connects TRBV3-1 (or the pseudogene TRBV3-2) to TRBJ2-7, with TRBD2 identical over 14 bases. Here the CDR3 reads CASSQETTSGRVFEQYF. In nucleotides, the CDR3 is TGTGCCAGCAGCCAAGAAACGACTAGCGGGAGGGTTTTCGAGCAGTACTTC.